Reported below is one T cell receptor beta chain. Method: immunoSEQ multiplex PCR; TCRdb's copy keeps in-frame clones and lacks some. The repertoire holds 75,000 to 95,000 clones, with roughly 90% as singletons. The length of the CDR3 is 15 residues. Germline CDR1 is LGHNA and CDR2 is YSLEER. V lost 5 bases, J lost 4 bases, and 5 bases stayed unmatched. These data belong to a study of T cell changes during pregnancy in multiple sclerosis. Specimen: peripheral blood, collected in the first trimester of pregnancy. The sequence came from a female donor with multiple sclerosis, enrolled in a pregnancy study. V gene TRBV4-3 combines with J gene TRBJ2-1; 10 bases fit TRBD1. The CDR3 DNA sequence: TGCGCCAGCAGCTTCCGGACAGGGGGGTACAATGAGCAGTTCTTC. This sequence encodes CASSFRTGGYNEQFF.